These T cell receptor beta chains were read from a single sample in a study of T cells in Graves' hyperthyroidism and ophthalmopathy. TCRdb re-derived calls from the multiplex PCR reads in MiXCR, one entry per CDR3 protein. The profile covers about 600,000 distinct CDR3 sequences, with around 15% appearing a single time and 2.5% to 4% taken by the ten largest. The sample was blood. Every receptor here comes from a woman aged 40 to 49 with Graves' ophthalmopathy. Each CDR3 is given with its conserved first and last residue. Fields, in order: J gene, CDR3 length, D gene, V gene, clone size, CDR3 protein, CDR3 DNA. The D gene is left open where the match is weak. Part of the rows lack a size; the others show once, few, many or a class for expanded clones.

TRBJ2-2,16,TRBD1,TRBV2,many,CASSEFTGTGTGELFF,TGTGCCAGCAGTGAATTTACCGGGACAGGCACCGGGGAGCTGTTTTTT
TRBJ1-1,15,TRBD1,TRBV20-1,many,CSAREARQGVTEAFF,TGCAGTGCTAGAGAGGCGCGACAGGGTGTCACTGAAGCTTTCTTT
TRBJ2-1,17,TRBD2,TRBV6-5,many,CASSYSGTSGRVYEQFF,TGTGCCAGCAGTTACTCCGGGACTAGCGGGAGGGTGTATGAGCAGTTCTTC
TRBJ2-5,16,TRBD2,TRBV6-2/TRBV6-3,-,CASSYSPGLAFETQYF,TGTGCCAGCAGTTACTCCCCCGGACTAGCATTTGAGACCCAGTACTTC
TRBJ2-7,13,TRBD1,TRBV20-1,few,CSVPGQGMVEQYF,TGCAGTGTCCCGGGACAGGGAATGGTCGAGCAGTACTTC
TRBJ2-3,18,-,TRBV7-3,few,CASSLSPRLTRGTDTQYF,TGTGCCAGCAGCTTATCCCCGAGACTGACTAGAGGAACAGATACGCAGTATTTT
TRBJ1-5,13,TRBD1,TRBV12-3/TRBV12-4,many,CASRQGEVQPQHF,TGTGCCAGCAGACAGGGGGAGGTTCAGCCCCAGCATTTT
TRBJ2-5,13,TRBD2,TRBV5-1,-,CASSLTSGRPSDF,TGCGCCAGCAGCTTGACTAGCGGGAGGCCCTCGGACTTC
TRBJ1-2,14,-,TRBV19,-,CASSGEDRTYGYTF,TGTGCCAGTAGTGGAGAGGACAGAACCTATGGCTACACCTTC
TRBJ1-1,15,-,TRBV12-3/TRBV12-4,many,CASSPPTVQNTEAFF,TGTGCCAGCAGTCCCCCGACAGTACAGAACACTGAAGCTTTCTTT
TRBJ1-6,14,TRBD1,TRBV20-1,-,CSASRTGPYSPLHF,TGCAGTGCTAGCCGGACAGGGCCTTATTCACCCCTCCACTTT
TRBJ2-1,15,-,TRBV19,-,CASSIEQARYNEQFF,TGTGCCAGTAGTATAGAACAGGCCAGGTACAATGAGCAGTTCTTC
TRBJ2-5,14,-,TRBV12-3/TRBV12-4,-,CASSLGRTGETQYF,TGTGCCAGCAGTTTGGGCAGGACCGGGGAGACCCAGTACTTC
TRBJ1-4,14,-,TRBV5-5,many,CASSFPQVNEKLFF,TGTGCCAGCAGCTTTCCTCAGGTTAATGAAAAACTGTTTTTT
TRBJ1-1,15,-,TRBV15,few,CATSRDLAGRAEAFF,TGTGCCACCAGCAGAGATCTTGCGGGGAGGGCTGAAGCTTTCTTT
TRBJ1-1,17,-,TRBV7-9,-,CASSLAGQGRENTEAFF,TGTGCCAGCAGCTTAGCGGGGCAGGGCAGAGAGAACACTGAAGCTTTCTTT
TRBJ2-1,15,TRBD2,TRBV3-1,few,CASSQIGEGLDEQFF,TGTGCCAGCAGCCAAATAGGGGAGGGCCTTGATGAGCAGTTCTTC
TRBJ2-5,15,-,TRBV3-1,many,CASSRSSRGGETQYF,TGTGCCAGCAGCCGAAGTTCAAGAGGGGGAGAGACCCAGTACTTC
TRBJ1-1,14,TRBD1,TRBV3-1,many,CASSPEDRDTEAFF,TGTGCCAGCAGCCCAGAGGACAGGGACACTGAAGCTTTCTTT
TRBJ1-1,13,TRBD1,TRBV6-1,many,CASSTGGSPEAFF,TGTGCCAGCAGTACAGGGGGCTCCCCGGAAGCTTTCTTT
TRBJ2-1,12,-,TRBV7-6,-,CASSFAGREQFF,TGTGCCAGCAGCTTCGCAGGCCGTGAGCAGTTCTTC
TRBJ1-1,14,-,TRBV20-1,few,CSARGGRPSTEAFF,TGCAGTGCTAGGGGCGGGAGACCGAGCACTGAAGCTTTCTTT
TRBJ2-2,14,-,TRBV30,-,CAWRGAANTGELFF,TGTGCCTGGAGAGGAGCAGCGAACACCGGGGAGCTGTTTTTT
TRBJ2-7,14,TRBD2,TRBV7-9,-,CASSLSGTSLPQYF,TGTGCCAGCAGCTTATCCGGGACTAGTCTACCGCAGTACTTC
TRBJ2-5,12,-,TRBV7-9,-,CASVLGQETQYF,TGTGCCTCCGTCTTAGGGCAAGAGACCCAGTACTTC
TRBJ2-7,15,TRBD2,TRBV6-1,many,CASSPKTSGSYEQYF,TGTGCCAGCAGTCCGAAGACTAGCGGGTCCTACGAGCAGTACTTC
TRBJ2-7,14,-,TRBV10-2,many,CASSGGGNPYEQYF,TGCGCCAGCAGCGGAGGGGGAAACCCCTACGAGCAGTACTTC
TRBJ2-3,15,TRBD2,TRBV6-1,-,CASSALAGNTDTQYF,TGTGCCAGCAGTGCCCTAGCGGGGAACACAGATACGCAGTATTTT
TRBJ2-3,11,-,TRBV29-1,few,CSAGTTDTQYF,TGCAGCGCAGGGACCACAGATACGCAGTATTTT
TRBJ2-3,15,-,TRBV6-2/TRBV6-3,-,CASSPNGGRRDTQYF,TGTGCCAGCAGCCCCAATGGGGGTAGAAGGGATACGCAGTATTTT
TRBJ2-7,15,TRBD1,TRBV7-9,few,CASSAEGQGNYEQYF,TGTGCCAGCAGCGCCGAAGGACAGGGAAACTACGAGCAGTACTTC
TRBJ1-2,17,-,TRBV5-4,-,CASSNAPGQGPNYGYTF,TGTGCCAGCAGCAACGCCCCTGGGCAGGGACCTAACTATGGCTACACCTTC
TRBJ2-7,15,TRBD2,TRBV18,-,CASSPSSSGSKEQYF,TGTGCCAGCTCACCATCTTCTAGCGGGAGTAAAGAGCAGTACTTC